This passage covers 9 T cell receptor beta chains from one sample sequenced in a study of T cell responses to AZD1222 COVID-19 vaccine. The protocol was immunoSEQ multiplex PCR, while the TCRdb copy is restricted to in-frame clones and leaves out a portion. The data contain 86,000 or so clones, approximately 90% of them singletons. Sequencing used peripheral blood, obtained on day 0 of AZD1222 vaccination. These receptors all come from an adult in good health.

In nucleotides, the CDR3 is TGTGCCAGCTCAGGAGTCTCAGGAGCAACTAATGAAAAACTGTTTTTT. Translated, it gives CASSGVSGATNEKLFF. The chain carries TRBV18 and TRBJ1-4; no reliable D call. The CDR3 is made up of 16 amino acids. CDR1 is KGHSH and CDR2 is LQKENI in the germline V gene. With 5 bases removed from V and 0 bases from J, the gap between germline ends came to 13 bases.

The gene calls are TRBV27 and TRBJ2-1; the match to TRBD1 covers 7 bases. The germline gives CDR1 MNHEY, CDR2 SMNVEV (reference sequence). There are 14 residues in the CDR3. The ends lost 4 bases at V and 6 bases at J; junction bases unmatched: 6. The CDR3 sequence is CASSWGTGVNEQFF. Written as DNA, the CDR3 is TGTGCCAGCAGTTGGGGAACAGGGGTCAATGAGCAGTTCTTC.

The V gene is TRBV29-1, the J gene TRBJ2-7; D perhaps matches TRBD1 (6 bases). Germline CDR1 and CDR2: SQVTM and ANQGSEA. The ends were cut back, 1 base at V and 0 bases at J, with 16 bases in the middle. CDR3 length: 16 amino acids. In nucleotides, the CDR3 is TGCAGCGTTGAAGGTGCTCCGGGACACCACTCCTACGAGCAGTACTTC. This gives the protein CSVEGAPGHHSYEQYF.

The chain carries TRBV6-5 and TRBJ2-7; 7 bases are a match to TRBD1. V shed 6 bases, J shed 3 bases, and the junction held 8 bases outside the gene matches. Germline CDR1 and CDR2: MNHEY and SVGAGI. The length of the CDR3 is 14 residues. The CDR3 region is CASRALTGSYEQYF. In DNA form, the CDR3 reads TGTGCCAGCAGAGCCCTGACAGGGAGCTACGAGCAGTACTTC.

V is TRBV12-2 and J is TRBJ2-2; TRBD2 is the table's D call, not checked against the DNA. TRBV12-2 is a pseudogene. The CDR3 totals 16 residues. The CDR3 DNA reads TGTGCAAGTCGCTTAGCGGGGGACTACTCCACCGGGGAGCTGTTTTTT. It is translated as CASRLAGDYSTGELFF.

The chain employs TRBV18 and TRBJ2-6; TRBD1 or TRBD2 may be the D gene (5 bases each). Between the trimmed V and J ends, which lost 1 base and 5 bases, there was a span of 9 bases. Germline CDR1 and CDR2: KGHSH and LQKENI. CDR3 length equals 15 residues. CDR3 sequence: CASSPQGDRANVLTF. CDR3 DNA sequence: TGTGCCAGCTCACCACAAGGGGACCGGGCCAACGTCCTGACTTTC.

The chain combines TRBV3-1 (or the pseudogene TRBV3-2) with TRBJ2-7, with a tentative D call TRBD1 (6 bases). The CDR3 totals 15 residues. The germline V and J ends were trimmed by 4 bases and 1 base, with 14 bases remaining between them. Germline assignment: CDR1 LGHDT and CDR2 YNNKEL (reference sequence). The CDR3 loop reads CASSPQAGVSYEQYF. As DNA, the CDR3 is TGTGCCAGCAGCCCACAGGCAGGGGTATCCTACGAGCAGTACTTC.

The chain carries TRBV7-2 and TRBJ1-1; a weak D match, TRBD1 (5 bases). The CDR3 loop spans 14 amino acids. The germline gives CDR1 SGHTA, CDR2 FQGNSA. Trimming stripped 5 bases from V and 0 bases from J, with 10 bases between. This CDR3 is CASSASTVNTEAFF. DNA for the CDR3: TGTGCCAGCAGCGCCTCGACAGTGAACACTGAAGCTTTCTTT.

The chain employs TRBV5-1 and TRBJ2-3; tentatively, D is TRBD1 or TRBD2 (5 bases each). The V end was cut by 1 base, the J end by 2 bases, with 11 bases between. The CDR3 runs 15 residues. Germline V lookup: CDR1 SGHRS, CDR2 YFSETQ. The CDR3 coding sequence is TGCGCCAGCAGCTTGCAGGGAGCACTCACAGATACGCAGTATTTT. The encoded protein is CASSLQGALTDTQYF.